This entry describes one T cell receptor beta chain. This clone was found once. The antigen this receptor binds is unknown. The record has no base qualities; no much larger clone is one base away. The data derive from a study of cytomegalovirus exposure and HLA in healthy donors (dated by TCRdb to between 2016 and 2019). The study in broad terms: An earlier analysis of about 530 of the donors reported approximately 300 Gb of sequence data and 95 million to 130 million unique TCR beta sequences obtained from some 170 million T cells. Donor age, sex, ethnicity and CMV serostatus were compiled alongside the repertoire data. Of the 350 to 400 genotyped donors, over 70% fell in the genetic ancestry cluster associated with self-reported Caucasian donors. Because of strong linkage in the cohort, five DR-DQ haplotypes were treated as single units for association and clustering. The study combined high-throughput TCR immunosequencing, statistical association of individual TCRs with disease status, and machine learning to predict cytomegalovirus infection status. Typing coverage varied by locus: roughly 620-640 donors for A, B, C, DRB1 and DQB1; 522 for DQA1; about 600 for DPA1; roughly 450 for DPB1. To study patterns of TCR occurrence, a later analysis re-analyzed previously published TCR beta repertoires from several hundred donors and added high-resolution HLA genotyping. All discovery cohort repertoires had been generated on a single sequencing platform. The study aimed to test whether signatures of past pathogen exposure could be identified by cataloging public T cell receptors. HLA typing covered class I and class II loci at four-digit resolution. On average, 235,054 unique TCR beta nucleotide sequences were sequenced per donor among about 400 genotyped donors of the cohort, with roughly 18% of those sequences being non-productive. The study used immunosequencing to profile the T cell repertoires of 600 to 850 subjects and linked those repertoires to cytomegalovirus serostatus. Rather than drawing on any new phenotypic data, the later analysis identified candidate immune exposures from TCR beta sequences and the way those sequences occurred across donors. Genome-wide SNP genotypes for about three fifths of the roughly 700 donors were used in a later genetic analysis, which treated that subset as a discovery cohort. Along with the roughly 710-subject first cohort, a separate validation cohort of around 110 different subjects was used. An early release covering roughly 640 HLA-typed donors comprised roughly 300 gigabases of sequencing data and around 86 million unique TCR sequences. To decide whether each TCR beta V gene segment behaved as functional or pseudogenic, an earlier analysis of some 540 of the donors relied on high-throughput TCR beta sequencing. Here is what the overall study found, with its caveats: A group of highly shared sequence variants was considered likely to be a technical artifact of the sequencing pipeline. Because the 87-base-pair reads could not distinguish some IMGT-functional V segments, including TRBV6-2 and TRBV6-3, those segments were excluded. Because counts were too low, 15 to 20 rarely observed V segments, including chromosome 9 orphons, were excluded from the earlier analysis of under 650 of the donors. Compared with equally common non-associated chains, HLA-associated TCR beta chains in a later analysis were more clonally expanded and had lower generation probabilities. In a later analysis, the rate of TCR association differed among HLA loci, with DRB1 alleles having the most associated TCRs and HLA-C alleles having the fewest. The classifier was reported to diagnose cytomegalovirus status with high specificity and sensitivity in both the original and validation cohorts. Because HLA typing was missing for some donors at each locus, association tests included only the typed subset. Specific HLA alleles were associated with 18,000 or so TCR beta sequences at a false discovery rate of 0.05 in a later analysis. According to a later analysis, parvovirus B19, influenza, CMV and Epstein-Barr virus appeared linked to several top co-occurrence clusters. In a later genetic analysis, a missense DCLRE1C variant was associated with V-gene and J-gene trimming of TCR beta chains, and the association was replicated in an independent cohort. Most CMV-associated TCR beta chains appeared to be HLA-restricted in a later analysis, and the HLA associations seemed to be driven largely by CMV exposure. In an earlier analysis of under 600 of the donors, most TCR beta V segments were observed in productive rearrangements about 90% or about 30% of the time, broadly matching IMGT annotations. The authors suggested that the approach could potentially be generalized to other disease states and immunological phenotypes. In vitro tests confirmed that a few of the cytomegalovirus-associated TCR beta chains recognize cytomegalovirus antigens. A total of 150 to 200 TCR beta chains were listed by the study as associated with cytomegalovirus. CMV serostatus was the only immune exposure information available for the cohort. Roughly uniform sequencing depth across donors was assumed in presence/absence analyses, although this assumption may not hold. In this cohort, only TCR beta chains were sequenced, and detectable features were limited by the absence of alpha or paired-chain data. Most TCR sequences were seen in very few donors, while some public TCRs were found in many individuals. Strong co-occurrence of HLA alleles, especially DR and DQ, made assigning TCR associations to individual alleles difficult. In a later genetic analysis, fewer N-insertions in productive TCRs were reported among donors in an Asian-associated ancestry cluster than the roughly 700-donor mean. Correlated functional status among segregating V segments might be attributable to linkage disequilibrium, but an unknown experimental factor could not be ruled out. A further reported finding was that TCR beta sequences accurately predicted the HLA-A and HLA-B alleles for most subjects in the first cohort.

As encoded in the germline V gene, CDR1 is SGHTA while CDR2 is FQGNSA. The CDR3 holds 16 amino acids from the cysteine to the phenylalanine. Only the CDR3 part of the read is kept: 48 bases, read in frame from the first base. Trimming at the junction amounts to 4 bases on V and 11 bases on J, and the germline ends lie 21 bases apart. The library was generated by the immunoSEQ multiplex PCR assay. A mixture of 60 forward primers for TCR Vbeta segments and 13 reverse primers for TCR Jbeta segments was used in the multiplex PCR. The CDR3 region of rearranged TCR beta genes was amplified from genomic DNA with a multiplex PCR assay. On the Illumina HiSeq System, the amplified TCR beta libraries were sequenced as 87-base-pair reads. In the authors' own workflow: A later analysis tallied around 87 million unique TCR beta chains across the approximately 670 repertoires, and some 10 million of those chains were shared by two or more donors. A nearest-neighbor algorithm error-corrected the raw reads and collapsed the reads into unique sequences, merging closely related sequences to remove PCR and sequencing errors. CDR3 sequences were aligned to IMGT reference sequences to assign V, D and J gene segments. For a sequence to be retained, a match of at least six nucleotides to both a V gene segment and a J gene segment was required. Rearrangements were called productive when the CDR3 lacked stop codons and stayed in frame with V and J; all others were non-productive. CDR3 was defined by IMGT convention, running from the second conserved V-encoded cysteine to the conserved J-encoded phenylalanine. In an earlier analysis of around 540 of the donors, sequences lacking an unambiguous match to a single V gene segment were excluded. In an earlier analysis of 587 of the donors, V segments were called functional above 56.7% productive rearrangements and were called segregating when the between-donor standard deviation exceeded 5%. A statistical classification framework was developed to diagnose cytomegalovirus status using the catalog of TCR beta chain sequences. In a later analysis, TCR nucleotide sequences were compared against IMGT/GENE-DB human TR gene sequences so that V and J genes could be assigned. In a later analysis, CDR3 sequences and most-parsimonious VDJ recombination scenarios were assigned using the TCRdist pipeline. A later analysis defined each TCR beta chain by its CDR3 amino acid sequence plus V-gene family, and excluded reads lacking a unique V-gene family. As a way to deal with suspected cross-contamination and a sequencing artifact, a later analysis dropped nearly 600 nucleotide sequences that were highly shared and had low generation probability. A later analysis calculated a clonal expansion index for each public chain from normalized within-repertoire ranks of inferred template counts. Generation probabilities in a later analysis came from a VDJ recombination model fitted to out-of-frame rearrangements, and those results were checked against IGoR. In a later analysis, TCR-TCR, TCR-HLA and TCR-CMV co-occurrence was scored with hypergeometric tests, and a repertoire-size bias correction was applied to TCR pairs. A later analysis estimated false discovery rates by permuting HLA or CMV assignments 20 times. In a later analysis, co-occurring TCRs were grouped with DBSCAN, and TCRdist sequence similarity was added when clustering was performed within HLA-allele-positive subsets. For co-occurrence clustering, repertoires with fewer than 30,000 or more than 120,000 public chains were excluded, along with a handful of repertoires with anomalous nucleotide sharing. Drawn from immuneACCESS, this table holds only the in-frame rearrangements with V and J called that TCRdb kept. Clones are partly lost; checked studies trace under half to an unresolved V gene and leave the rest unexplained. D and trimming were read from the DNA, whereas the V and J calls and clone size are those reported in that table. A total of more than 95,000 clones appear in this sample, around 63% of them only once. 2.5% to 3.5% of the sample is taken by the ten largest.

The cohort comprised 666 healthy bone marrow donors. At the time of sampling, every cohort member was nominally healthy, though immune exposures that went unrecorded were likely present. The donor was CMV seronegative and belonged to the group of 350 to 400 seronegative cohort members. Every donor gave a peripheral blood sample, and the peripheral blood mononuclear cells from that sample were used for TCR beta sequencing. Genomic DNA was extracted from the blood cell samples with the Qiagen DNeasy Blood Extraction Kit. This clonotype originated in a young man in good health and CMV-seronegative. In this chain, TRBV7-2 is recombined with TRBJ1-6; the D segment cannot be called with confidence. The sample comprised PBMCs. CDR3 loop: CASSSGVWGPGTPLHF. The DNA is TGTGCCAGCAGCTCCGGGGTGTGGGGTCCGGGGACACCCCTCCACTTT.